This T cell receptor beta chain was identified in a study of response to subunit inactivated influenza vaccine. TCRdb reprocessed the RT-PCR reads with MiXCR, giving one entry per CDR3 protein. There are some 600,000 distinct CDR3 sequences in the sample; around 13% occur only once, and approximately 7.6% lies in the top ten. The CDR3 is 13 amino acids. CDR1 and CDR2 from the germline V gene are DFQATT and SNEGSKA (reference sequence). V was shortened by 6 bases and J by 1 base, with 12 bases between the two germline ends. The clonotype originates from a man aged 45-60 years who received an inactivated influenza vaccine. The chain is built from TRBV20-1 and TRBJ1-1; tentative D call: TRBD1 (5 bases). This material consisted of PBMCs from blood, taken 14 days before vaccination. The DNA for the CDR3 is TGCAGTGCCGTTAGGGGAACGAACACTGAAGCTTTCTTT. Residues: CSAVRGTNTEAFF.